These 29 T cell receptor beta chains share one sample of origin, sequenced in a study of monozygotic twins with cystic fibrosis. Assay used: immunoSEQ multiplex PCR; TCRdb lists only in-frame clones, some missing. The profile shows over 15,000 clones, around 97% of them singletons. The sequenced sample consisted of blood. These receptors all come from a woman aged 30 to 39 with cystic fibrosis.

This clone was observed a single time. The V gene is TRBV5-1, the J gene TRBJ2-1; D uncertain. In germline, CDR1 is SGHRS, CDR2 YFSETQ. Trimming removed 0 bases from V and 12 bases from J, with 10 bases in between. The CDR3 runs to 12 residues. The CDR3 region is CASSLGHYGQFF. The CDR3 DNA is TGCGCCAGCAGCTTGGGTCATTACGGGCAGTTCTTC.

The chain links TRBV6-1 to TRBJ1-5; D remains unclear. The germline V gene has CDR1 MNHNS and CDR2 SASEGT. There are 14 residues in the CDR3. Trimming removed 0 bases at V and 6 bases at J, with 9 bases between. CDR3 protein: CASSEAWGAQPQHF. The DNA of the CDR3 is TGTGCCAGCAGTGAAGCCTGGGGAGCTCAGCCCCAGCATTTT.

With regard to this clone: This sample includes further DNA sequences coding for the same CDR3. The CDR3 protein is CASSISGNQPQHF. The CDR3, as DNA: TGTGCCAGTAGTATTAGTGGCAATCAGCCCCAGCATTTT. J is TRBJ1-5 and V is TRBV19; D unclear. Germline CDR1 is LNHDA and CDR2 is SQIVND (reference sequence). Trimming stripped 3 bases from V and 2 bases from J, with 5 bases between. The CDR3 has 13 amino acids.

The chain joins TRBV6-1 to TRBJ2-5; no clear D. V lost 10 bases, J lost 5 bases, and 11 bases lay in between. CDR3 length: 11 amino acids. The germline CDR1 and CDR2 sequences are MNHNS and SASEGT. CDR3 in DNA: TGTGCCACCGCTCTGGAGGAGACCCAGTACTTC. It codes for CATALEETQYF.

V is TRBV7-9 and J is TRBJ2-7; D may be TRBD1 (5 bases). The CDR3 consists of 15 residues. V was cut by 5 bases and J by 5 bases, with 19 bases left in between. Germline V gene sequence: CDR1 SEHNR, CDR2 FQNEAQ (reference sequence). Written as DNA, the CDR3 is TGTGCCAGCAGCGCCGTTAGTTGGGGCACCCACGAGCAGTACTTC. Amino acid sequence: CASSAVSWGTHEQYF. The full variable domain, in which reference TRBV7-9 and TRBJ2-7 provide the parts outside the CDR3, is DTGVSQNPRHKITKRGQNVTFRCDPISEHNRLYWYRQTLGQGPEFLTYFQNEAQLEKSRLLSDRFSAERPKGSFSTLEIQRTEQGDSAMYLCASSAVSWGTHEQYFGPGTRLTVT.

DNA of the CDR3: TGTGCCAGCAGCTTATACAGCAACTATGGCTACACCTTC. The encoded protein is CASSLYSNYGYTF. The chain links TRBV11-2 to TRBJ1-2; D is unclear. Germline lookup yields CDR1 SGHAT and CDR2 FQNNGV. V was clipped by 2 bases and J by 2 bases, with 6 bases between them. This CDR3 is built from 13 residues.

The chain uses TRBV9 and TRBJ2-7; D possibly uses TRBD1 or TRBD2 (5 bases each). CDR1 and CDR2 (germline): SGDLS, YYNGEE. Between the trimmed V and J ends, which lost 0 bases and 6 bases, there was a span of 10 bases. This CDR3 spans 13 amino acids. The CDR3 protein is CASSVGDQTEQYF. The CDR3 nucleotides are TGTGCCAGCAGCGTAGGGGACCAGACCGAGCAGTACTTC.

V usage is TRBV10-3 and J usage is TRBJ2-7; TRBD2 matches 10 bases. The J segment lost 1 base and the V segment lost 1 base, leaving 4 bases of the junction unmatched. CDR1 ENHRY and CDR2 SYGVKD come from the germline V gene. The CDR3 runs to 16 residues. Here the CDR3 DNA reads TGTGCCATCAGTGAGTGGAGCGGGGGGGCTTCCTACGAGCAGTACTTC. Translating gives CAISEWSGGASYEQYF.

The chain joins TRBV9 to TRBJ2-1; 11 bases fit TRBD1. The CDR3 sequence is 14 residues long. Unmatched junction bases numbered 6, after V lost 4 bases and J lost 9 bases. CDR1 and CDR2 from the germline V gene are SGDLS and YYNGEE. Here the CDR3 reads CASSQGTGGSEQFF. DNA for the CDR3: TGTGCCAGCAGCCAAGGGACAGGGGGAAGTGAGCAGTTCTTC.

V gene TRBV10-3 combines with J gene TRBJ1-2; D gene unclear. The V and J ends lost 0 bases and 8 bases respectively, with 4 bases between them. The CDR3 runs 11 residues. CDR1 is ENHRY and CDR2 is SYGVKD in the germline V gene. In nucleotides, the CDR3 is TGTGCCATCAGTGAGTCGGGAGGCTACACCTTC. Translated: CAISESGGYTF.

The rearrangement links TRBV18 to TRBJ1-1, with unresolved D. The length of the CDR3 is 15 residues. Germline V gene sequence: CDR1 KGHSH, CDR2 LQKENI. V lost 3 bases, J lost 3 bases, and 14 bases lay in between. This chain's CDR3 is CASSPGSAVHTEAFF. CDR3 nucleotide sequence: TGTGCCAGCTCACCCGGTAGCGCAGTTCACACTGAAGCTTTCTTT.

This chain connects TRBV4-1 to TRBJ2-3; D might be TRBD1 (5 bases). From germline, CDR1 is MGHRA and CDR2 YSYEKL. CDR3 length equals 16 residues. V shed 0 bases and J shed 0 bases, with 10 bases lying between them. The CDR3: CASSQEVGRSTDTQYF. CDR3 bases: TGCGCCAGCAGCCAAGAGGTGGGGCGAAGCACAGATACGCAGTATTTT.

V usage is TRBV27 and J usage is TRBJ2-1, with 7 bases fitting TRBD2. Germline V gives CDR1 MNHEY, CDR2 SMNVEV (reference sequence). The CDR3 covers 13 residues. With V trimmed by 6 bases and J by 8 bases, 7 bases remained unmatched. DNA of the CDR3: TGTGCCAGCAGGCCAGCGGGGAGGGATGAGCAGTTCTTC. Protein: CASRPAGRDEQFF.

The chain carries TRBV5-1 and TRBJ2-7; weak D call: TRBD1 (6 bases). The germline V gene encodes CDR1 SGHRS and CDR2 YFSETQ. V lost 3 bases and J lost 3, with 10 bases in between. CDR3 length equals 13 residues. CDR3 nucleotides: TGCGCCAGCAGCTCCTCAGGGGACTACGAGCAGTACTTC. This gives the protein CASSSSGDYEQYF.

This clone was observed once. This chain uses TRBV7-2 with TRBJ1-2; D unclear. V gave up 0 bases and J gave up 5 bases, with 4 bases separating them. This CDR3 comprises 12 residues. The V gene's germline CDR1 is SGHTA and CDR2 FQGNSA. Written as DNA, the CDR3 is TGTGCCAGCAGCTTAGCTCCTTATGGCTACACCTTC. This codes for CASSLAPYGYTF.

The chain combines TRBV5-8 with TRBJ2-7; tentatively, D is TRBD1 (5 bases). This CDR3 has 13 amino acids. From germline, CDR1 is SGHTS and CDR2 YDEGEE. Trimming took off 5 bases at V and 1 base at J, with 10 bases between the two ends. CDR3 residues: CASSSRVSYEQYF. The CDR3, as DNA: TGTGCCAGCAGTAGCAGGGTTTCCTACGAGCAGTACTTC.

This rearrangement joins TRBV10-2 to TRBJ1-2, with 8 bases aligning to TRBD1. From germline, CDR1 is WSHSY and CDR2 SAAADI. This CDR3 has 14 amino acids. The J segment lost 3 bases and the V segment lost 6 bases, leaving 6 bases of the junction unmatched. CDR3 DNA: TGCGCCAGCAGGGACCCGACAGGGGACTATGGCTACACCTTC. Translation gives CASRDPTGDYGYTF.

The rearrangement uses TRBV25-1 and TRBJ1-1, with 8 bases fitting TRBD1. The germline gives CDR1 MGHDK, CDR2 SYGVNS. This CDR3 is 15 amino acids long. With 1 base clipped from V and 7 bases from J, the junction kept 8 bases outside the gene matches. DNA of the CDR3: TGTGCCAGCAGTGAATCCCCCAGGGGGCTTGGTGAAGCTTTCTTT. Protein product: CASSESPRGLGEAFF.

The chain uses TRBV7-9 and TRBJ2-5; a weak D match, TRBD2 (7 bases). This CDR3 comprises 16 residues. Germline CDR1 reads SEHNR; CDR2 reads FQNEAQ (reference sequence). Trimming shortened V by 3 bases and J by 1 base, and 15 bases separated the two germline ends. The CDR3 region has the DNA TGTGCCAGCAGCTTCCCGAGGGGGGGGAGCCAAGAGACCCAGTACTTC. It translates to CASSFPRGGSQETQYF.

The chain joins TRBV4-1 to TRBJ2-1; tentative D call: TRBD2 (5 bases). The CDR3 has 16 amino acids. Germline assignment: CDR1 MGHRA and CDR2 YSYEKL. V was clipped by 0 bases and J by 2 bases, with 11 bases between them. CDR3 DNA: TGCGCCAGCAGCCAAGAGGCTAGCTTGACCTACAATGAGCAGTTCTTC. Translation: CASSQEASLTYNEQFF.

The chain employs TRBV4-2 and TRBJ2-3; 11 nucleotides agree with TRBD2. With V trimmed by 0 bases and J by 5 bases, 7 bases remained unmatched. Germline V gene lookup returns CDR1 LGHNA and CDR2 YNFKEQ. This CDR3 contains 17 residues. The CDR3 nucleotides read TGTGCCAGCAGCCAAGATCGCCTAGCGGGGGGCAGAGATACGCAGTATTTT. Translation gives CASSQDRLAGGRDTQYF.

V is TRBV28 and J is TRBJ2-7; D ambiguous. The germline V gene has CDR1 MDHEN and CDR2 SYDVKM. The V and J ends lost 5 bases and 4 bases respectively, with 15 bases between them. The CDR3 totals 14 residues. CDR3 amino acids: CASSPRMGIYEQYF. The CDR3 DNA is TGTGCCAGCAGTCCCCGGATGGGGATTTACGAGCAGTACTTC. The whole variable domain, remainder taken from reference TRBV28 and TRBJ2-7, is DVKVTQSSRYLVKRTGEKVFLECVQDMDHENMFWYRQDPGLGLRLIYFSYDVKMKEKGDIPEGYSVSREKKERFSLILESASTNQTSMYLCASSPRMGIYEQYFGPGTRLTVT.

The rearrangement joins TRBV9 to TRBJ2-7; 7 positions match TRBD1. This CDR3 has 18 amino acids. The junction had 20 bases not matched to a gene; V was cut back by 5 bases and J by 3 bases. Germline V gene data show CDR1 as SGDLS and CDR2 as YYNGEE. The CDR3 DNA reads TGTGCCAGCAGTCATCACTCCACCCACCCGGGACAGATCTACGAGCAGTACTTC. Translating gives CASSHHSTHPGQIYEQYF.

The V call is TRBV21-1, the J call TRBJ2-7; TRBD1, the table's D call, was not compared with the DNA. TRBV21-1 is given as a pseudogene. This CDR3 spans 21 amino acids. CDR3 sequence reads: CASLPPAPGVFSTGGFYEQYF. The CDR3 DNA follows: TGTGCCAGCCTCCCGCCCGCGCCAGGGGTATTCTCGACAGGGGGTTTCTACGAGCAGTACTTC.

This rearrangement joins TRBV28 to TRBJ2-7; D is unclear. The CDR3 spans 11 residues. Germline CDR1 MDHEN, CDR2 SYDVKM. V lost 6 bases, J lost 3 bases, and 6 bases lay in between. The CDR3 protein is CASRHRYEQYF. CDR3 bases: TGTGCCAGCAGACACCGCTACGAGCAGTACTTC.

This chain joins TRBV10-1 and TRBJ2-7; possibly TRBD2 for D (5 bases). V lost 6 bases to trimming and J lost 0 bases, with 15 bases between them. The CDR3 covers 15 residues. Germline CDR1 and CDR2: WNHNN and SYGVQD (reference sequence). The DNA of the CDR3 is TGCGCCAGCAGCTCCAACTTAGGGAGCTCCTACGAGCAGTACTTC. Translating gives CASSSNLGSSYEQYF.

The chain couples TRBV12-5 to TRBJ1-3; D remains unclear. CDR3 length: 16 amino acids. Germline CDR1 and CDR2: LGHNT and FRNRAP. Trimming removed 2 bases at V and 0 bases at J, with 11 bases between. CDR3 residues: CASGLFPGSSGNTIYF. Written as DNA, the CDR3 is TGTGCTAGTGGTTTGTTCCCGGGGAGCTCTGGAAACACCATATATTTT.

This clone was picked up one time. The V call is TRBV10-2, the J call TRBJ2-3; the D gene is possibly TRBD2 (7 bases). In germline, CDR1 is WSHSY, CDR2 SAAADI. V lost 10 bases, J lost 1 base, and 15 bases lay in between. CDR3 size: 14 residues. The DNA for the CDR3 is TGCGCCATCCACCGGGGGGCCGGCACAGATACGCAGTATTTT. It translates to CAIHRGAGTDTQYF.

The gene calls are TRBV10-3 and TRBJ1-2, with unresolved D. The CDR3 loop spans 13 amino acids. V dropped 2 bases and J dropped 2 bases, with 6 bases sitting between them. The germline CDR1 and CDR2 sequences are ENHRY and SYGVKD. In DNA, the CDR3 is TGTGCCATCAGTGAGGGCAGCAACTATGGCTACACCTTC. Its protein is CAISEGSNYGYTF.